Below, 15 T cell receptor beta chains from the same sample are listed, as sequenced in a study of Ad26.COV2.S vaccination and SARS-CoV-2 variants. Data came from immunoSEQ multiplex PCR; TCRdb stores just in-frame clones and leaves some out. This table holds more than 300,000 clones, roughly 90% found once. Treatment specified: roughly 18 received Ad26.COV2.S at low or high dose, single or two shots; 5 received placebo; per-sample allocation not given. Day 63 after the first vaccine or placebo injection was the time point for sampling. Sequenced material: peripheral blood, taken in a trial of Ad26.COV2.S vaccine versus placebo. The receptors stem from a person aged 18 to 65 who received the Ad26.COV2.S COVID-19 vaccine or a placebo.

This clone showed up just once. This sequence joins TRBV19 and TRBJ1-6, with TRBD1 as a possible D gene (5 bases). The CDR3 is 15 residues long. The V end lost 10 bases, the J end lost 0 bases, and 13 bases lay between the germline ends. Looked up from germline, CDR1 is LNHDA and CDR2 is SQIVND (reference sequence). CDR3 DNA: TGTGCCACTCAGGGCGGGAGCTCCTATAATTCACCCCTCCACTTT. It encodes CATQGGSSYNSPLHF.

About this clone itself: This same CDR3 is encoded by further DNA sequences in the sample. The chain carries TRBV24-1 and TRBJ2-7; no clear D. The CDR3 is made up of 12 amino acids. The ends were cut back, 1 base at V and 4 bases at J, with 4 bases in the middle. Germline lookup yields CDR1 KGHDR and CDR2 SFDVKD. The CDR3 loop reads CATSDLGYEQYF. CDR3 nucleotides: TGTGCCACCAGTGATTTAGGTTACGAGCAGTACTTC.

J is TRBJ1-2 and V is TRBV2, with 7 nucleotides matching TRBD1. J gave up 11 bases and V 2 bases, and 11 bases lay outside the gene matches. CDR3 size: 14 residues. Germline assignment: CDR1 SNHLY and CDR2 FYNNEI. CDR3 loop: CASSEWETGRPYTF. DNA of the CDR3: TGTGCCAGCAGTGAATGGGAGACAGGGCGACCGTACACCTTC. Complete variable domain (other parts from reference TRBV2 and TRBJ1-2): EPEVTQTPSHQVTQMGQEVILRCVPISNHLYFYWYRQILGQKVEFLVSFYNNEISEKSEIFDDQFSVERPDGSNFTLKIRSTKLEDSAMYFCASSEWETGRPYTFGSGTRLTVV.

The chain recombines TRBV2 with TRBJ2-2, with TRBD1 as a possible D gene (5 bases). The CDR3 runs 15 residues. V was clipped by 3 bases and J by 0 bases, with 8 bases between them. Per the germline V gene, CDR1 is SNHLY and CDR2 is FYNNEI. As DNA, the CDR3 is TGTGCCAGCAGTGAGCTCAGGGCGAACACCGGGGAGCTGTTTTTT. Protein: CASSELRANTGELFF.

The J gene is TRBJ1-4, the V gene TRBV3-1 (or the pseudogene TRBV3-2); D perhaps matches TRBD1 (5 bases). CDR3 length: 14 residues. The germline gives CDR1 LGHDT, CDR2 YNNKEL (reference sequence). Trimming removed 0 bases from V and 6 bases from J, with 8 bases in between. The CDR3 sequence: CASSQDWGDEKLFF. CDR3 DNA: TGTGCCAGCAGCCAAGATTGGGGGGATGAAAAACTGTTTTTT.

J is TRBJ2-7 and V is TRBV14; maybe TRBD2 (5 bases). The CDR3 extends over 17 amino acids. Trimming shortened V by 0 bases and J by 0 bases, and 15 bases separated the two germline ends. CDR1 and CDR2 from the germline V gene are SGHDN and FVKESK. Here the CDR3 DNA reads TGTGCCAGCAGCCAAGACCACCGGGAACCGTTCTCCTACGAGCAGTACTTC. Translating gives CASSQDHREPFSYEQYF.

The chain couples TRBV19 to TRBJ1-5; D is possibly TRBD1 (5 bases). Germline-derived CDR1 and CDR2 are LNHDA and SQIVND (reference sequence). The CDR3 runs to 12 residues. Trimming pared 11 bases from V and 5 bases from J, leaving 13 bases between. The CDR3 bases are TGTGCCTGCCGACGGGACTATCAGCCCCAGCATTTT. Its protein product is CACRRDYQPQHF.

In DNA form, the CDR3 reads TGTGCCAGCAGCCCAAGCCCGGGGACGGGAGAGACCCAGTACTTC. This gives the protein CASSPSPGTGETQYF. J is TRBJ2-5 and V is TRBV9; either TRBD1 or TRBD2 may supply D (5 bases each). Trimming stripped 4 bases from V and 4 bases from J, with 17 bases between. This CDR3 spans 15 amino acids. CDR1 and CDR2 (germline): SGDLS, YYNGEE.

CDR3 sequence (DNA): TGTGCCAGCAGTGAAGCGGTCGTTCTGGGGGCTGGTAACTATGGCTACACCTTC. Protein sequence: CASSEAVVLGAGNYGYTF. The chain recombines TRBV6-1 with TRBJ1-2, with D possibly being TRBD1 (6 bases). Trimming removed 0 bases at V and 1 base at J, with 18 bases between. Germline CDR1 MNHNS, CDR2 SASEGT. CDR3 length equals 18 residues.

This chain connects TRBV5-1 to TRBJ1-5; D remains unclear. The CDR3 length is 14 residues. Trimming removed 0 bases from V and 0 bases from J, with 4 bases in between. Germline V lookup: CDR1 SGHRS, CDR2 YFSETQ. This chain's CDR3 is CASSLDGSNQPQHF. CDR3 DNA sequence: TGCGCCAGCAGCTTGGACGGTAGCAATCAGCCCCAGCATTTT. Looking up the rest from reference TRBV5-1 and TRBJ1-5 gives the full variable domain: KAGVTQTPRYLIKTRGQQVTLSCSPISGHRSVSWYQQTPGQGLQFLFEYFSETQRNKGNFPGRFSGRQFSNSRSEMNVSTLELGDSALYLCASSLDGSNQPQHFGDGTRLSIL.

The V gene is TRBV7-8, the J gene TRBJ1-1, with D possibly matching TRBD1 (6 bases). The germline gives CDR1 SGHVS, CDR2 FQNEAQ. Trimming took off 0 bases at V and 0 bases at J, with 8 bases between the two ends. This CDR3 is 15 amino acids long. Written as DNA, the CDR3 is TGTGCCAGCAGCTTAGCCCGGGGGCTGAACACTGAAGCTTTCTTT. It encodes CASSLARGLNTEAFF.

V and J are TRBV5-1 and TRBJ2-2; weak D call: TRBD1 (5 bases). Trimming pared 4 bases from V and 2 bases from J, leaving 12 bases between. Germline V gene lookup returns CDR1 SGHRS and CDR2 YFSETQ. The CDR3 has 15 amino acids. Here the CDR3 reads CASSMDTRNTGELFF. The CDR3 DNA follows: TGCGCCAGCAGCATGGACACGCGTAACACCGGGGAGCTGTTTTTT.

The V gene is TRBV28, the J gene TRBJ1-1; 8 bases map to TRBD1. The V and J ends lost 8 bases and 1 base, in that order; junction bases with no gene match: 12. CDR3 length: 16 residues. The germline V gene has CDR1 MDHEN and CDR2 SYDVKM. The CDR3 loop reads CASLRTGPLSNTEAFF. CDR3 in DNA: TGTGCCAGCCTCCGGACAGGGCCCCTTTCGAACACTGAAGCTTTCTTT.

This chain uses TRBV7-8 with TRBJ1-2; 7 positions agree with TRBD1. Germline CDR1 SGHVS, CDR2 FQNEAQ. This CDR3 comprises 14 residues. V gave up 1 base and J gave up 4 bases; unmatched junction bases: 3. The CDR3 DNA reads as TGTGCCAGCAGCTTAGTTTCAGGGGGCTATGGCTACACCTTC. Its translation is CASSLVSGGYGYTF.

V and J are TRBV28 and TRBJ2-2, with 7 bases that match TRBD1. Losses at the gene ends were 7 bases for V and 1 base for J; bases not matched to a gene: 6. The CDR3 extends over 15 amino acids. Germline loops: CDR1 MDHEN, CDR2 SYDVKM. The CDR3 here is CASNRQGMNTGELFF. CDR3 sequence (DNA): TGTGCCAGCAACAGACAGGGCATGAACACCGGGGAGCTGTTTTTT.